This T cell receptor (beta chain) appears in the sequencing data of a study of PD-1 blockade in classical Hodgkin lymphoma. Study-level findings and limits: Lower baseline TCR diversity marked trial partial responders and progressors. Before treatment, TCR diversity in newly diagnosed patients was reportedly lower than in healthy donors.

The length of the CDR3 is 11 residues. The V gene's germline CDR1 is SGHTA and CDR2 FQGNSA. Trimming took 8 bases from V and 7 from J, leaving 11 bases between them. TCRdb's table, derived via immunoSEQ multiplex PCR, lists solely in-frame clones and lacks some. The repertoire holds approximately 65,000 clones, around 90% seen once, with 10% to 13% in the top ten. Sample time point: cycle 4 day 1 (C4D1), after five to seven weeks of nivolumab. After autologous stem cell transplantation all patients relapsed, and prior brentuximab vedotin exposure differed between cohorts. As to this clone: The antigen is not known.

This specimen was peripheral blood mononuclear cells (PBMCs), taken before the fourth cycle of nivolumab. The sequence was collected from a human donor with classical Hodgkin lymphoma. The rearrangement uses TRBV7-2 and TRBJ2-5; no firm D call. The CDR3 DNA reads as TGTGCCAGCCCCTTTCTAGGGACCCAGTACTTC. Translated, it gives CASPFLGTQYF.